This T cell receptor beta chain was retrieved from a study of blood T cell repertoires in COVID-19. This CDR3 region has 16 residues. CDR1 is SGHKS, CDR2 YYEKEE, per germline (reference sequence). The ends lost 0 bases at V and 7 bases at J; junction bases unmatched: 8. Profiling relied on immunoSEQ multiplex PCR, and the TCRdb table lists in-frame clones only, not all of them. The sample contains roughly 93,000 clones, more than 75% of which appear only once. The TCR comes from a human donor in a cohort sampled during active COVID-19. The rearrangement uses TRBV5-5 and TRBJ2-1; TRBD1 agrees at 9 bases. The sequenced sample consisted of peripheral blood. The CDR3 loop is CASSLAGTGSRNEQFF. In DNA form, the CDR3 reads TGTGCCAGCAGCTTGGCCGGGACAGGGTCGAGGAATGAGCAGTTCTTC.